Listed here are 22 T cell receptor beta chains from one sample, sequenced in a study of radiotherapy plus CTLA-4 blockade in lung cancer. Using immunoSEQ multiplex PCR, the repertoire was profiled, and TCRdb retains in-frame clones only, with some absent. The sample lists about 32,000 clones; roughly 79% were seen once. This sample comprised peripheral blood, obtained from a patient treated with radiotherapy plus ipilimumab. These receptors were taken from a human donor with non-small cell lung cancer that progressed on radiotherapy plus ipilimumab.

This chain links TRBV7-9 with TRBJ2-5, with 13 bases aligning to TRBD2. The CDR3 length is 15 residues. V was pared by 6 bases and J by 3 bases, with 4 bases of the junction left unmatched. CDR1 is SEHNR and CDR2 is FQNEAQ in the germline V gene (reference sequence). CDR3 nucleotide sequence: TGTGCCAGCAGTTTCGGGACTAGCGGGGAAGAGACCCAGTACTTC. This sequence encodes CASSFGTSGEETQYF.

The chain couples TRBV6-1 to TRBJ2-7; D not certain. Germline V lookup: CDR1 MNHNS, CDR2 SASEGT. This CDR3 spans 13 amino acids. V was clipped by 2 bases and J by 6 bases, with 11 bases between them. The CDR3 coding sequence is TGTGCCAGCAGTGAAAGACCCCGCGGCGAGCAGTACTTC. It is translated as CASSERPRGEQYF.

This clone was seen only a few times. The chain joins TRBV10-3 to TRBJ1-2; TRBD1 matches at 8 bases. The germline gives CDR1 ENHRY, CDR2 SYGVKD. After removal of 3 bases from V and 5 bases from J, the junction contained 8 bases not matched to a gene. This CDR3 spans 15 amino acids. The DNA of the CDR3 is TGTGCCATCAGTGACCCTACGGACAGGGCGTATGGCTACACCTTC. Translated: CAISDPTDRAYGYTF.

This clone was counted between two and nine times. This CDR3 is CASSLDSFRGNEQFF. In DNA, the CDR3 is TGTGCCAGCAGCTTAGATAGCTTCAGGGGAAATGAGCAGTTCTTC. This sequence joins TRBV7-2 and TRBJ2-1, with D possibly TRBD1 on 6 matching bases. The V and J ends lost 1 base and 7 bases respectively, with 14 bases between them. This CDR3 has 15 residues. Germline CDR1 is SGHTA and CDR2 is FQGNSA.

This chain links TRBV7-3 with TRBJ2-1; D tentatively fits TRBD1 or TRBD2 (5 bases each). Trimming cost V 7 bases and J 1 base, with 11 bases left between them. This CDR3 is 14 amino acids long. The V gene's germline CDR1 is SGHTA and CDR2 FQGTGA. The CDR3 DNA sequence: TGTGCCAGCACCTTGGGGGAATCCTACAATGAGCAGTTCTTC. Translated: CASTLGESYNEQFF.

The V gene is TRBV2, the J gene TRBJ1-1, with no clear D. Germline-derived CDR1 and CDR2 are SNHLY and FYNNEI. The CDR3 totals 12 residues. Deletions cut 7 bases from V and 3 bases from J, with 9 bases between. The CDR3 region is CASNEGYTEAFF. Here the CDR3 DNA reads TGTGCCAGCAACGAGGGATACACTGAAGCTTTCTTT.

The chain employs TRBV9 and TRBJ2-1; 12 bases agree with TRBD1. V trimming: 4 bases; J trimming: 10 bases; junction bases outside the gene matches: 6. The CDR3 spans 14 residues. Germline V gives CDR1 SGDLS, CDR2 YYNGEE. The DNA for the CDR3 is TGTGCCAGCAGCTCGGGACAGGGGGCAAACGAGCAGTTCTTC. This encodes CASSSGQGANEQFF.

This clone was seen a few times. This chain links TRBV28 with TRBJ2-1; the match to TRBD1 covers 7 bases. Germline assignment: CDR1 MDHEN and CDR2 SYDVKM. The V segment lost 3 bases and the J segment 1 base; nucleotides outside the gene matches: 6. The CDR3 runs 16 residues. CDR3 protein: CASSLETGRSYNEQFF. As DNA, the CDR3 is TGTGCCAGCAGTTTGGAGACAGGGAGATCCTACAATGAGCAGTTCTTC.

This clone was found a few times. The CDR3 coding sequence is TGCGCCAGCAGCCAAGGCTGGACAGGCTCCTACGAGCAGTACTTC. The encoded protein is CASSQGWTGSYEQYF. The chain carries TRBV4-1 and TRBJ2-7, with 7 bases aligning to TRBD1. V shed 1 base, J shed 0 bases, and the junction held 3 bases outside the gene matches. The CDR3 extends over 15 amino acids. The germline gives CDR1 MGHRA, CDR2 YSYEKL.

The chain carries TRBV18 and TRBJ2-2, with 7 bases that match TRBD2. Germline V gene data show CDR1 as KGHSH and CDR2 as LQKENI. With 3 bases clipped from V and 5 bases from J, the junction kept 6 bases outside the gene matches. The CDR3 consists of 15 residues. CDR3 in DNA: TGTGCCAGCTCACCCCAAGGGAGGGGAACCGGGGAGCTGTTTTTT. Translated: CASSPQGRGTGELFF.

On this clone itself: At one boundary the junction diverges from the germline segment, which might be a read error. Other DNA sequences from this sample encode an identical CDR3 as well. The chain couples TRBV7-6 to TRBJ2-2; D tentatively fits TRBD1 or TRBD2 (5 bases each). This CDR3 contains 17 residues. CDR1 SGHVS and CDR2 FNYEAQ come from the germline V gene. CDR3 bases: TGTGCCAGCAGCCTAGCTGGGGCAGGACCGAACACCGGGGAGCTGTTTTTT. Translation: CASSLAGAGPNTGELFF. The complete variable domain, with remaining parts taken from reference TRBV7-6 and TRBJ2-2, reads GAGVSQSPRYKVTKRGQDVALRCDPISGHVSLYWYRQALGQGPEFLTYFNYEAQQDKSGLPNDRFSAERPEGSISTLTIQRTEQRDSAMYRCASSLAGAGPNTGELFFGEGSRLTVL.

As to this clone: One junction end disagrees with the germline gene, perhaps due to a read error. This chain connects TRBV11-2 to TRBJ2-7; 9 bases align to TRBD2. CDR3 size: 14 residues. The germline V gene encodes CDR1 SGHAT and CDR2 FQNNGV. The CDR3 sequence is CARSLRGGVGEQYF. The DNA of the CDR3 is TGTGCCCGCAGCCTACGCGGGGGGGTGGGCGAGCAGTACTTC.

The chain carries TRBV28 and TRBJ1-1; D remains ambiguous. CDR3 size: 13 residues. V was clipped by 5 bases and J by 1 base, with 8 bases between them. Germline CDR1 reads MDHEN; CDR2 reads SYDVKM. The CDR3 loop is CASSPPSNTEAFF. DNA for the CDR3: TGTGCCAGCAGTCCCCCTTCGAACACTGAAGCTTTCTTT.

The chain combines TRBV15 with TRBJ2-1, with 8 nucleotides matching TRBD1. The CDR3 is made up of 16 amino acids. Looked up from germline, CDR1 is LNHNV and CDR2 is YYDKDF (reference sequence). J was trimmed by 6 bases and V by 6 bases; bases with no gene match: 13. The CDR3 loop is CATRGATGALTNEQFF. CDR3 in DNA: TGTGCCACCAGGGGAGCGACAGGGGCCCTAACCAATGAGCAGTTCTTC.

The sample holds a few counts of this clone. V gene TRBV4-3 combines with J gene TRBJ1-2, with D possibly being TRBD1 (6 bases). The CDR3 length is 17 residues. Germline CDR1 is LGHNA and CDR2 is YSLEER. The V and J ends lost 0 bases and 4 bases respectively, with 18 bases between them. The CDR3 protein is CASSQDPGQTVGYGYTF. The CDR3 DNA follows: TGCGCCAGCAGCCAAGACCCCGGACAGACAGTGGGCTATGGCTACACCTTC.

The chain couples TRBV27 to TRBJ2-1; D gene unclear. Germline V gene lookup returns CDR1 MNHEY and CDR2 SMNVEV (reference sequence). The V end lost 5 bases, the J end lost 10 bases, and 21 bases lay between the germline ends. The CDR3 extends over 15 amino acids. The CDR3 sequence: CASSPDMSRYYEQFF. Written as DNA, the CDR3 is TGTGCCAGCAGTCCAGACATGTCCCGATATTACGAGCAGTTCTTC.

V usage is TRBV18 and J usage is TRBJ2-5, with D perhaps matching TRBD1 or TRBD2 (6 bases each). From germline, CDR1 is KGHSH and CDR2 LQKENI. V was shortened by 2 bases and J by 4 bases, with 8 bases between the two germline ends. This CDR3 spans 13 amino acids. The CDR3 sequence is CASSPGGGETQYF. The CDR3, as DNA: TGTGCCAGCTCACCAGGAGGGGGAGAGACCCAGTACTTC.

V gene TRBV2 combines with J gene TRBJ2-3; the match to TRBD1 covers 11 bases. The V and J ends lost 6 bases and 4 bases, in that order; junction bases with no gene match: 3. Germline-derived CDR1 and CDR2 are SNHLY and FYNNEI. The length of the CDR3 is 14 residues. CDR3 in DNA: TGTGCCAGCAGCCCGGGACAGGGGGCAGATACGCAGTATTTT. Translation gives CASSPGQGADTQYF.

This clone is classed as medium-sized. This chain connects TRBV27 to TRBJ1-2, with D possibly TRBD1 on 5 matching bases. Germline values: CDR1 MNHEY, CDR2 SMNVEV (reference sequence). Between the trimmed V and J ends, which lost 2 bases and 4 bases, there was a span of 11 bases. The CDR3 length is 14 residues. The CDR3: CASSLKGSFYGYTF. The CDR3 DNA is TGTGCCAGCAGTTTAAAGGGGTCCTTCTATGGCTACACCTTC.

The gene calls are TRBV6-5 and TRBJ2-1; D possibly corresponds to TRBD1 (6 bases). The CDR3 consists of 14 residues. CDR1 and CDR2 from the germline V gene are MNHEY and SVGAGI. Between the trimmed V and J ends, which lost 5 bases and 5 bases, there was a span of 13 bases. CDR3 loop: CASSLRTVNNEQFF. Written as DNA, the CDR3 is TGTGCCAGCAGTCTTCGGACAGTTAACAATGAGCAGTTCTTC.

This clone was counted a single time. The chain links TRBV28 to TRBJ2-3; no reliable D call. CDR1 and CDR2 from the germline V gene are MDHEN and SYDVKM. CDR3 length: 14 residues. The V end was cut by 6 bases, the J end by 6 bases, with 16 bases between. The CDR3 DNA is TGTGCCAGCAGCCAGAGATTACCCGGGGATACGCAGTATTTT. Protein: CASSQRLPGDTQYF.

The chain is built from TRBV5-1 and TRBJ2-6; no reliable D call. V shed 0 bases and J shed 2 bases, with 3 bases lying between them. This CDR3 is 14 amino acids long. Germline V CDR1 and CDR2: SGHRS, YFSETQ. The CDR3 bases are TGCGCCAGCAGCTTGGGGACTGGGGCCAACGTCCTGACTTTC. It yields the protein CASSLGTGANVLTF.